This entry features one T cell receptor beta chain sequence. Antigen unknown. These data come from a study of siplizumab effects on memory and regulatory T cells. About the research overall: Paired setups tested mixed lymphocyte reactions with 0.95 to 1 ug/mL siplizumab or no drug. Whole-study findings and limits: The diversity of naive T cells seemed greater than that of memory cells, and their alloresponse contribution seemed major. The authors could not assign a naive or memory phenotype to roughly 75-96% of proliferating CD4+ or CD8+ clones. Alloreactive sequences traceable to unstimulated CD4+ memory cells declined significantly under siplizumab.

Researchers cocultured the mixed lymphocyte reaction cells at 37°C for approximately six days. V was cut by 8 bases and J by 9 bases, with 5 bases left in between. The CDR3 is made up of 9 amino acids. The germline V gene has CDR1 LNHDA and CDR2 SQIVND (reference sequence). Assay used: immunoSEQ multiplex PCR; TCRdb lists only in-frame clones, some missing. The data show approximately 12,000 clones, about 40% seen once. This sequence joins TRBV19 and TRBJ2-1, with D hard to call. The sequenced sample consisted of CFSE-low (dividing) CD8+ T cells sorted from an allogeneic mixed lymphocyte reaction. The origin of this receptor is a human donor in good health; the cells came from an allogeneic mixed lymphocyte reaction. The CDR3 is CASGGEQFF. In DNA, the CDR3 is TGTGCCAGTGGCGGTGAGCAGTTCTTC. The entire variable domain, with the rest obtained from reference TRBV19 and TRBJ2-1, is as follows: DGGITQSPKYLFRKEGQNVTLSCEQNLNHDAMYWYRQDPGQGLRLIYYSQIVNDFQKGDIAEGYSVSREKKESFPLTVTSAQKNPTAFYLCASGGEQFFGPGTRLTVL.